Listed here are 12 T cell receptor beta chains from one sample, sequenced in a study of cytomegalovirus exposure and HLA in healthy donors. The primer mix had 60 Vbeta and 13 Jbeta primers. The assay was immunoSEQ multiplex PCR, and TCRdb's table has in-frame clones only and misses some. The repertoire has approximately 100,000 clones, around 10% of them found once; the top ten carry 5% to 5.5%. Specimen: PBMCs. These receptors came from a middle-aged man in good health and CMV-seropositive.

This rearrangement joins TRBV2 to TRBJ1-2; maybe TRBD1 (5 bases). The CDR3 contains 13 residues. CDR1 and CDR2 from the germline V gene are SNHLY and FYNNEI. The V end was cut by 4 bases, the J end by 2 bases, with 8 bases between. The CDR3 bases are TGTGCCAGCAGTGTACCAGGGAACTATGGCTACACCTTC. Protein sequence: CASSVPGNYGYTF.

This clone occurred a few times. The chain is built from TRBV20-1 and TRBJ2-3; possible D gene TRBD1, 5 bases. The CDR3 runs to 10 residues. The V gene's germline CDR1 is DFQATT and CDR2 SNEGSKA (reference sequence). V shed 0 bases and J shed 13 bases, with 8 bases lying between them. CDR3 nucleotide sequence: TGCAGTGCTAGAGACAGGGTTGAGTATTTT. Translating gives CSARDRVEYF.

This clone turned up a few times. V is TRBV30 and J is TRBJ2-1, with D perhaps TRBD1 (5 bases). The V gene's germline CDR1 is GTSNPN and CDR2 SVGIG (reference sequence). Trimming cost V 2 bases and J 6 bases, with 11 bases left between them. The CDR3 sequence is 13 residues long. CDR3 DNA: TGTGCCTGGAGTCTAGGACATCTCAATGAGCAGTTCTTC. It yields the protein CAWSLGHLNEQFF.

This clone ranks as medium-sized. The rearrangement uses TRBV6-1 and TRBJ1-4; 9 positions match TRBD1. Losses at the gene ends were 4 bases for V and 7 bases for J; bases not matched to a gene: 7. CDR3 length: 15 amino acids. CDR1 and CDR2 (germline): MNHNS, SASEGT. In nucleotides, the CDR3 is TGTGCCAGCAGTGTGGGGGACAGGGTCGGTGAAAAACTGTTTTTT. This gives the protein CASSVGDRVGEKLFF.

V and J are TRBV4-1 and TRBJ2-2, with 7 bases identical to TRBD2. Trimming took 4 bases from V and 6 from J; bases not matched to a gene: 11. The CDR3 sequence is 16 residues long. The germline CDR1 and CDR2 sequences are MGHRA and YSYEKL. CDR3 sequence reads: CASSLGGAGKAGELFF. The CDR3 bases are TGCGCCAGCAGCCTTGGAGGAGCGGGAAAGGCCGGGGAGCTGTTTTTT.

J is TRBJ1-2 and V is TRBV18; no firm D call. The V gene's germline CDR1 is KGHSH and CDR2 LQKENI. This CDR3 is built from 14 residues. Trimming took off 1 base at V and 6 bases at J, with 12 bases between the two ends. The CDR3 DNA is TGTGCCAGCTCACCACAGATGAGAGAGGATGGCTACACCTTC. This sequence encodes CASSPQMREDGYTF.

The CDR3 is CAIRRQANTDTQYF. CDR3 DNA sequence: TGTGCCATCAGGAGACAGGCCAACACAGATACGCAGTATTTT. V and J are TRBV10-3 and TRBJ2-3, with D possibly matching TRBD1 (6 bases). Trimming removed 6 bases from V and 2 bases from J, with 12 bases in between. Germline-derived CDR1 and CDR2 are ENHRY and SYGVKD. This CDR3 has 14 amino acids.

In this sample, this clone turned up a few times. The V call is TRBV5-1, the J call TRBJ2-2; possible D gene TRBD2, 5 bases. The CDR3 length is 13 residues. The germline V gene encodes CDR1 SGHRS and CDR2 YFSETQ. V lost 2 bases and J 5 bases, leaving 7 bases between the germline ends. For the CDR3, the DNA is TGCGCCAGCAGCTTCGGAGGAACCGGGGAGCTGTTTTTT. This translates into CASSFGGTGELFF.

The CDR3 coding sequence is TGTGCTAGTGGCGAAGGGCTGGCGGGGAATGGCTACACCTTC. Translating it yields CASGEGLAGNGYTF. The chain employs TRBV12-5 and TRBJ1-2; D not certain. CDR3 length equals 14 residues. Germline-derived CDR1 and CDR2 are LGHNT and FRNRAP. Between the trimmed V and J ends, which lost 6 bases and 6 bases, there was a span of 17 bases.

At least ten counts were recorded for this clone. This sequence joins TRBV28 and TRBJ2-5; D is uncertain. Germline-derived CDR1 and CDR2 are MDHEN and SYDVKM. Trimming took 6 bases from V and 2 from J, leaving 13 bases between them. This CDR3 has 14 residues. The CDR3 nucleotides are TGTGCCAGCAGACCCCCGGTGATTCAAGAGACCCAGTACTTC. Protein: CASRPPVIQETQYF.

This chain links TRBV10-3 with TRBJ1-5, with 8 bases identical to TRBD1. The CDR3 length is 15 residues. Germline loops: CDR1 ENHRY, CDR2 SYGVKD. With V trimmed by 3 bases and J by 5 bases, 6 bases remained unmatched. CDR3 residues: CAISDSGGHHQPQHF. The CDR3 DNA reads as TGTGCCATCAGTGACTCAGGGGGCCATCATCAGCCCCAGCATTTT.

Only a few counts were recorded for this clone. The rearrangement uses TRBV7-9 and TRBJ1-2; D remains unclear. This CDR3 has 13 residues. V lost 1 base and J 6 bases, leaving 9 bases between the germline ends. Germline assignment: CDR1 SEHNR and CDR2 FQNEAQ (reference sequence). CDR3 nucleotides: TGTGCCAGCAGCTTAGGAGGGTTTGATGGCTACACCTTC. Amino acid sequence: CASSLGGFDGYTF.